This entry lists 5 T cell receptor beta chains sequenced from one sample in a study of a mutant IDH1 vaccine in newly diagnosed glioma (dated by TCRdb to about 2021). The time point label, as the study defines it: week 47, end of study. Every vaccine dose consisted of 300 ug of a 20-mer mutant IDH1 peptide in Montanide, administered subcutaneously together with topical imiquimod. These receptors have no known antigen. Library preparation employed the immunoSEQ multiplex PCR assay. Entries here come from immuneACCESS through TCRdb and include only in-frame sequences with V and J called. Some clones fail to appear in such tables; in the studies checked, an unresolved V gene covers under half of the shortfall, and the cause of the remainder is unknown. This sample comprises tens of thousands of clones, approximately 80% of them detected only once. The biggest ten clones account for more than 4% of the sample.

The sequenced sample was PBMCs, obtained from a glioma patient whose treatment included an IDH1 peptide vaccine. The source of these receptors is a woman in her forties with glioma. Some clones in this sample may be carry-over from other donors' samples.

The chain has TRBV27 and TRBJ2-7; possibly TRBD2 for D (5 bases). V was shortened by 7 bases and J by 2 bases, with 12 bases between the two germline ends. Germline-derived CDR1 and CDR2 are MNHEY and SMNVEV (reference sequence). The CDR3 is made up of 13 amino acids. The CDR3 DNA sequence: TGTGCCAGCACCGGCGGGCTAGCCTACGAGCAGTACTTC. It translates to CASTGGLAYEQYF.

The chain is built from TRBV12-5 and TRBJ1-4; 7 bases line up with TRBD1. The CDR3 extends over 18 amino acids. CDR1 LGHNT and CDR2 FRNRAP come from the germline V gene. The ends lost 8 bases at V and 1 base at J; junction bases unmatched: 16. CDR3 loop: CASTNQGVGWVTNEKLFF. The DNA for the CDR3 is TGTGCTAGTACCAACCAGGGGGTTGGCTGGGTAACTAATGAAAAACTGTTTTTT.

Turning to this clone: One end of the junction is discordant with germline, which a read error may explain. This rearrangement joins TRBV7-7 to TRBJ2-3; TRBD2 might be the D (6 bases). The CDR3 runs 17 residues. Germline V gene lookup returns CDR1 SSHAT and CDR2 FNYEAQ (reference sequence). The CDR3 sequence is CASSLALTSSRADTQYF. The CDR3 bases are TGTGCTAGCAGCTTAGCACTAACTAGCTCCCGCGCAGATACGCAGTATTTT.

The J gene is TRBJ2-5, the V gene TRBV14, with D possibly TRBD1 on 6 matching bases. The J call may be incorrect, as the DNA end agrees better with TRBJ2-7. Germline CDR1 reads SGHDN; CDR2 reads FVKESK. The CDR3 covers 13 residues. The CDR3 bases are TGTGCCAGCAGCCCCCCGGACAGCTACGAGCAGTACTTC. Protein sequence: CASSPPDSYEQYF.

The chain has TRBV5-1 and TRBJ1-2, with no clear D. Trimming cost V 0 bases and J 4 bases, with 7 bases left between them. The CDR3 sequence is 13 residues long. Per the germline V gene, CDR1 is SGHRS and CDR2 is YFSETQ. The CDR3 DNA reads as TGCGCCAGCAGCTTGGACGGTCTCTATGGCTACACCTTC. This translates into CASSLDGLYGYTF. Together with reference TRBV5-1 and TRBJ1-2, the CDR3 gives the full variable domain: KAGVTQTPRYLIKTRGQQVTLSCSPISGHRSVSWYQQTPGQGLQFLFEYFSETQRNKGNFPGRFSGRQFSNSRSEMNVSTLELGDSALYLCASSLDGLYGYTFGSGTRLTVV.